The source of this T cell receptor beta chain is a study of blood T cell repertoires in COVID-19. Overall study context: Sources were T cells, B-cell-depleted T cells, or PBMCs; the material itself was cDNA or gDNA.

The CDR3 runs 14 residues. Germline lookup yields CDR1 MNHNS and CDR2 SASEGT. Trimming took 2 bases from V and 6 from J; bases not matched to a gene: 3. A Seattle source enrolled patients during active infection and followed them longitudinally. Study processing details: Reference gene primers were amplified, and this amplification served to estimate nucleated cell counts. Measured with immunoSEQ multiplex PCR; TCRdb has only the in-frame clones, and not every one. For V, J and clone size, that table is used; D and trimming come from the DNA. The sample lists some 310,000 clones; nearly 90% were seen once.

V and J are TRBV6-1 and TRBJ2-2, with 7 bases fitting TRBD2. This TCR came from a middle-aged woman with COVID-19, enrolled during active disease. The sequencing input was peripheral blood. The CDR3 sequence: CASSEPGRAGELFF. The CDR3 DNA sequence: TGTGCCAGCAGTGAACCGGGGAGGGCCGGGGAGCTGTTTTTT.